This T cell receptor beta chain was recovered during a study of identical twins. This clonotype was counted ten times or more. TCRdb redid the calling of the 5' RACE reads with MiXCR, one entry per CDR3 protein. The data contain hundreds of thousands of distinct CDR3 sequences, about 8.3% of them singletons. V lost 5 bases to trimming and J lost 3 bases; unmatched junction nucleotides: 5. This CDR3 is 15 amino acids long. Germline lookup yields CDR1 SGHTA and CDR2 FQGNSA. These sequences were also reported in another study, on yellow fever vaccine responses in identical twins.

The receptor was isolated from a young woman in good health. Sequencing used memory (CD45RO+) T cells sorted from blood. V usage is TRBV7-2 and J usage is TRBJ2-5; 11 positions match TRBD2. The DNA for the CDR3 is TGTGCCAGCAGCCGTGGGACTAGCGGTAAAGAGACCCAGTACTTC. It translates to CASSRGTSGKETQYF.